Included here is one T cell receptor beta chain sequence, with context. This sample was included in a study of blood T cell repertoires in COVID-19. Study background: The cDNA or gDNA used as material had been derived from T cells, B-cell-depleted T cells, or PBMCs.

Allocation to cohorts depended on clinical history reported by the participants. Recovery meant two consecutive negative NP/OP PCR tests, professional clearance, or resolved symptoms. In the source study's methods: Reference gene primers were amplified, and this amplification served to estimate nucleated cell counts. The protocol was immunoSEQ multiplex PCR, while the TCRdb copy is restricted to in-frame clones and leaves out a portion. V and J calls and clone size follow that table, whereas D and trimming were derived from the DNA. The table shows 80,000 to 130,000 clones, with 70% to 90% occurring only once. Sequenced input: PBMCs or T cells enriched from blood (not recorded which). This TCR derives from a woman between 50 and 59 years old who had recovered from COVID-19.

CDR3 in amino acids: CASSLETSGAYEQYF. In DNA, the CDR3 is TGTGCCAGCAGCCTAGAGACTAGCGGGGCCTACGAGCAGTACTTC. This chain uses TRBV7-6 with TRBJ2-7, with TRBD2 matching 11 bases. Germline V gives CDR1 SGHVS, CDR2 FNYEAQ. This CDR3 contains 15 residues. With V trimmed by 5 bases and J by 2 bases, 5 bases remained unmatched.